This T cell receptor beta chain appears in the sequencing data of a study of beta chain features in type 1 diabetes. General observations from the study: Patients with Type 1 diabetes showed moderately but significantly shorter TCRB CDR3s in all four CD4+ subsets.

The CDR3 covers 12 residues. Germline CDR1 is SQVTM and CDR2 is ANQGSEA. V dropped 3 bases and J dropped 3 bases, with 7 bases sitting between them. Cell sorting via CD45RO/CCR7/CD25/CD127/CD95/CD27 was performed to obtain CD4+ naive, central memory, regulatory and stem cell-like memory cells. Expressed TCRB transcripts were sequenced because the isolated RNA had all been reverse transcribed beforehand. For naive, central memory and regulatory T cell samples, reads averaged roughly 4 million. Libraries were prepared by immunoSEQ multiplex PCR; TCRdb keeps only in-frame clonotypes and omits some of them. This sample carries about 200,000 clones, approximately 11% of them seen once, and the ten largest clones take 1% to 1.5%. The table lists this clone with a few counts. Its antigen is still unknown.

The chain combines TRBV29-1 with TRBJ2-3; D remains ambiguous. The TCR sequence derives from a man aged 18 to 30 in good health. The sample consisted of central memory CD4+ T cells from blood. The CDR3, as DNA: TGCAGCGTTGACGGACGTACAGATACGCAGTATTTT. Its translation is CSVDGRTDTQYF.